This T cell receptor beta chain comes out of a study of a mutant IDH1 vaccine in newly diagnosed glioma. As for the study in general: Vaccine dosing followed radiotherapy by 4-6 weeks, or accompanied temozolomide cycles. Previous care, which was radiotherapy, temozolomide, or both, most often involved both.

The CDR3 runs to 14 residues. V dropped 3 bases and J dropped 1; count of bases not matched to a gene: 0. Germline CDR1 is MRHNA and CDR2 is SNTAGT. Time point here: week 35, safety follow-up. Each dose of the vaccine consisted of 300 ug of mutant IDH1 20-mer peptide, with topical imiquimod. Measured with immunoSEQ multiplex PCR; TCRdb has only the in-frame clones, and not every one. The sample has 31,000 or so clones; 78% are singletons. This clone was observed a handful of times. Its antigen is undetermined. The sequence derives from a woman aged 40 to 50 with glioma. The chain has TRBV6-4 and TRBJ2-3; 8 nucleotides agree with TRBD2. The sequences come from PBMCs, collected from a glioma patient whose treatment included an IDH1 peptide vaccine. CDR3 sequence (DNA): TGTGCCAGCAGTGAGCGGGGGGGCACAGATACGCAGTATTTT. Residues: CASSERGGTDTQYF.